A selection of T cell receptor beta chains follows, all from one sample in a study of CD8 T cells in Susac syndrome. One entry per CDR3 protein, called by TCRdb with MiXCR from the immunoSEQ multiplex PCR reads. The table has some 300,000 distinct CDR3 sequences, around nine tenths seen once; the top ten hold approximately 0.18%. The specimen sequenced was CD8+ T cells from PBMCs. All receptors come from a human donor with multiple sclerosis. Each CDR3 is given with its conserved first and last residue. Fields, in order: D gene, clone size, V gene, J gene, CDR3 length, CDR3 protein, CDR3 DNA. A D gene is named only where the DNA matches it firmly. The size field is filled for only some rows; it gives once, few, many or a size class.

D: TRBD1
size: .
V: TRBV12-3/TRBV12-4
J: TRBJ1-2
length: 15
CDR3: CASSEDRGEAYGYTF
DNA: TGTGCCAGCAGTGAGGACAGGGGTGAAGCTTATGGCTACACCTTC

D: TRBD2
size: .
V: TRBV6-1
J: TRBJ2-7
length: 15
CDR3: CASSGDSGSSYEQYF
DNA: TGTGCCAGCAGTGGGGATAGCGGGAGCTCCTACGAGCAGTACTTC

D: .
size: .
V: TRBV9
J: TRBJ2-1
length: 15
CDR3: CASSGGSAYYNEQFF
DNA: TGTGCCAGCAGCGGGGGGAGCGCTTACTACAATGAGCAGTTCTTC

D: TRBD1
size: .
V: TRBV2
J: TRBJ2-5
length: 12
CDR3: CASITGDGTQYF
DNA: TGTGCCAGCATCACAGGGGACGGGACCCAGTACTTC

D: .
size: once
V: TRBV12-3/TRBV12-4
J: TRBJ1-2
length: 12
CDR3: CASTPGGYGYTF
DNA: TGTGCCAGCACCCCCGGGGGGTATGGCTACACCTTC

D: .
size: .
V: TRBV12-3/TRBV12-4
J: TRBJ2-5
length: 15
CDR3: CASNPSLEGSETQYF
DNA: TGTGCCAGCAACCCTTCGCTAGAGGGGTCGGAGACCCAGTACTTC

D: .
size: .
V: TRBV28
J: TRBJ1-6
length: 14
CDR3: CASNRDVLDSPLHF
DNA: TGTGCCAGCAACAGGGACGTTTTGGATTCACCCCTCCACTTT

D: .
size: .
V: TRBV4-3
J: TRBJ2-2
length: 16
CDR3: CASSQDVGHNTGELFF
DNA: TGCGCCAGCAGCCAAGATGTTGGGCACAACACCGGGGAGCTGTTTTTT

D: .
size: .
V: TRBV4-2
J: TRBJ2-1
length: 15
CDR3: CASSQASIAANEQFF
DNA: TGTGCCAGCAGCCAAGCTTCTATAGCGGCCAATGAGCAGTTCTTC

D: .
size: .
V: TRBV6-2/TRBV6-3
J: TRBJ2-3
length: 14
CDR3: CASTKASFADTQYF
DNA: TGTGCCAGCACCAAGGCCAGTTTCGCAGATACGCAGTATTTT

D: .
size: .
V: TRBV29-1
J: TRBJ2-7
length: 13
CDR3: CSVVGPGRYEQYF
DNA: TGCAGCGTTGTTGGGCCAGGACGGTACGAGCAGTACTTC

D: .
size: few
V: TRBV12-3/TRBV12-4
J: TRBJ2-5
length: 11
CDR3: CASSFMETQYF
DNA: TGTGCCAGCAGTTTCATGGAGACCCAGTACTTC

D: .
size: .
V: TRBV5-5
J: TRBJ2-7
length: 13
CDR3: CASSLSAPYEQYF
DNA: TGTGCCAGCAGCCTGTCTGCCCCCTACGAGCAGTACTTC